The clone carrying this TCR beta chain was recorded once. Some clones are missing from TCRdb's copy, which holds only in-frame ones; the method was immunoSEQ multiplex PCR. Here the sample spans some 260,000 clones, roughly 85% being singletons. J gave up 0 bases and V 0 bases, and 6 bases lay outside the gene matches. Germline-derived CDR1 and CDR2 are SGHRS and YFSETQ. CDR3 length: 18 residues. The data were taken from a study of blood T cell repertoires in COVID-19. The origin of this receptor is a man in his late teens or twenties with active or convalescent COVID-19. The chain recombines TRBV5-1 with TRBJ2-3; 11 bases agree with TRBD2. The sample comprised peripheral blood. The CDR3 reads CASSLGLAGGTSTDTQYF. The CDR3 DNA reads as TGCGCCAGCAGCTTGGGCCTAGCGGGGGGTACTAGCACAGATACGCAGTATTTT.